The text below deals with one T cell receptor beta chain. The antigen is undetermined. In every sequencing run, more than 180 million TCR-beta sequences were generated from 15-18 subjects. Via MiXCR, TCRdb re-called the 5' RACE reads, giving one row per CDR3 protein. This repertoire shows about 50,000 distinct CDR3 sequences, around 10% found once; its top ten account for 5.3%. The V end lost 0 bases, the J end lost 4 bases, and 13 bases lay between the germline ends. This CDR3 region has 15 residues. Germline values: CDR1 SGDLS, CDR2 YYNGEE. The starting material, 2 million PBMCs stored at -80 C, gave rise to the unsorted libraries. These data belong to a study of neurological immune-mediated disorders. Study-level results: The absence of shared CDR3 amino acid sequences among expanded clones across subjects suggests private repertoires in all groups. Multiple sclerosis, the disease with the least TCR clonal expansion, fell below healthy controls, whereas HTLV-1-associated myelopathy showed the most.

The chain links TRBV9 to TRBJ2-5; weak D call: TRBD2 (6 bases). This TCR derives from a man between 65 and 85 years old with HTLV-1-associated myelopathy (HAM/TSP). Specimen: PBMCs. The CDR3 DNA is TGTGCCAGCAGCGTAGATCCGGGAGAGGGAGAGACCCAGTACTTC. This codes for CASSVDPGEGETQYF.